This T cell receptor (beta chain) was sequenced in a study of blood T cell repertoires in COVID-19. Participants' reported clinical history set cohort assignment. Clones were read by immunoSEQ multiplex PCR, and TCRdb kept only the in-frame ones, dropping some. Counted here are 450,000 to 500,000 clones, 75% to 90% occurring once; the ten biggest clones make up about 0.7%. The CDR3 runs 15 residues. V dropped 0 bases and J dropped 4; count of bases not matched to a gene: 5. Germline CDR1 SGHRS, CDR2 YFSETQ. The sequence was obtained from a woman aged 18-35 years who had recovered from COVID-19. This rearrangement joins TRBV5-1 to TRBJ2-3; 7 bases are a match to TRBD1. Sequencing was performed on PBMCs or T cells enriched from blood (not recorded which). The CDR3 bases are TGCGCCAGCAGCTTGGAGGGGGCTGGGGCAGATACGCAGTATTTT. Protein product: CASSLEGAGADTQYF.